The 6 T cell receptor beta chains below all came from one sample that was sequenced in a study of blood T cell repertoires in COVID-19. Profiled with immunoSEQ multiplex PCR; TCRdb holds only in-frame clones, not every one. The sample holds roughly 67,000 clones; around nine tenths are singletons and the top ten take roughly 1.2%. Sample: peripheral blood. These receptors were taken from an older woman with acute or convalescent COVID-19.

The chain recombines TRBV6-2 or TRBV6-3 with TRBJ1-2; the match to TRBD1 covers 7 bases. The CDR3 covers 15 residues. Germline V gene lookup returns CDR1 MNHEY and CDR2 SVGEGT. J lost 4 bases, V lost 4 bases, and 9 bases had no gene match. CDR3 sequence (DNA): TGTGCCAGCAGTTCCCTAAGGACAGGTCTCTATGGCTACACCTTC. Translating it yields CASSSLRTGLYGYTF.

This clone was detected a few times. The rearrangement joins TRBV12-3 or TRBV12-4 to TRBJ1-1, with D hard to call. The CDR3 is 13 residues long. Trimming took 2 bases from V and 3 from J, leaving 7 bases between them. The CDR3 DNA sequence: TGTGCCAGCAGTTTAATCGGGGACACTGAAGCTTTCTTT. This sequence encodes CASSLIGDTEAFF.

This chain links TRBV7-9 with TRBJ1-4; 8 bases line up with TRBD1. Germline loops: CDR1 SEHNR, CDR2 FQNEAQ (reference sequence). The CDR3 totals 17 residues. Unmatched junction bases numbered 14, after V lost 5 bases and J lost 6 bases. CDR3 sequence (DNA): TGTGCCAGCAGCCCCGGACAGGGCCGAGGGACGGATGAAAAACTGTTTTTT. Residues: CASSPGQGRGTDEKLFF.

CDR3 region: CASSLYSGANVLTF. The CDR3 DNA reads as TGTGCCAGCAGCTTATACTCTGGGGCCAACGTCCTGACTTTC. The chain combines TRBV5-6 with TRBJ2-6; D unresolved. The V and J ends lost 2 bases and 0 bases respectively, with 3 bases between them. Germline V gene sequence: CDR1 SGHDT, CDR2 YYEEEE. This CDR3 has 14 amino acids.

The rearrangement uses TRBV6-5 and TRBJ1-4, with no clear D. The length of the CDR3 is 15 residues. V dropped 5 bases and J dropped 10 bases, with 20 bases sitting between them. Germline CDR1 reads MNHEY; CDR2 reads SVGAGI. Here the CDR3 reads CASSPPAPEDRKLFF. CDR3 nucleotides: TGTGCCAGCAGTCCCCCCGCGCCTGAAGATAGAAAACTGTTTTTT.

J is TRBJ1-5 and V is TRBV19; TRBD1 matches at 7 bases. With 6 bases clipped from V and 3 bases from J, the junction kept 2 bases outside the gene matches. CDR1 is LNHDA, CDR2 SQIVND, per germline (reference sequence). This CDR3 spans 13 amino acids. The DNA for the CDR3 is TGTGCCAGTAGGGACAGGATCAATCAGCCCCAGCATTTT. Amino acids: CASRDRINQPQHF.